The 18 T cell receptor beta chains in this list originate from one sample, sequenced in a study of neurological immune-mediated disorders. MiXCR was run by TCRdb on the 5' RACE reads, yielding one entry per CDR3 protein. The sample records roughly 14,000 distinct CDR3 sequences, 8% to 13% being singletons. Sample: PBMCs. These receptors all stem from a woman aged 40 to 50 in good health.

This clonotype was picked up many times. V usage is TRBV15 and J usage is TRBJ2-7, with D possibly being TRBD2 (6 bases). The CDR3 contains 15 residues. Germline V CDR1 and CDR2: LNHNV, YYDKDF (reference sequence). Trimming left V 1 base short and J 3 bases short, with 13 bases between. The CDR3 loop is CATSRAWGLNYEQYF. CDR3 nucleotide sequence: TGTGCCACCAGCAGAGCCTGGGGACTGAACTACGAGCAGTACTTC.

Ten or more counts support this clonotype. The chain has TRBV20-1 and TRBJ2-2, with TRBD2 as a possible D gene (6 bases). CDR1 and CDR2 from the germline V gene are DFQATT and SNEGSKA (reference sequence). With 1 base removed from V and 6 bases from J, the gap between germline ends came to 24 bases. The CDR3 is 18 residues long. CDR3 protein: CSARGAGGSSGSAGELFF. As DNA, the CDR3 is TGCAGTGCTAGAGGTGCAGGAGGGAGTAGTGGATCGGCCGGGGAGCTGTTTTTT.

There are many counts of this clonotype. The rearrangement uses TRBV27 and TRBJ1-2; possible D gene TRBD1, 6 bases. This CDR3 is 13 amino acids long. V shed 3 bases and J shed 4 bases, with 9 bases lying between them. The germline V gene encodes CDR1 MNHEY and CDR2 SMNVEV (reference sequence). CDR3 sequence reads: CASSFRGAYGYTF. Written as DNA, the CDR3 is TGTGCCAGCAGTTTCCGGGGGGCCTATGGCTACACCTTC.

V is TRBV5-1 and J is TRBJ2-1; 12 bases align to TRBD2. This CDR3 has 17 amino acids. CDR1 and CDR2 (germline): SGHRS, YFSETQ. Germline trimming cut 1 base from V and 4 bases from J; bases unmatched to any gene: 6. Here the CDR3 DNA reads TGCGCCAGCAGCTTGTCTCCCCTAGCGGGAGGGTACAATGAGCAGTTCTTC. Its translation: CASSLSPLAGGYNEQFF.

The sample holds many counts of this clonotype. V and J are TRBV7-8 and TRBJ2-1; 12 positions match TRBD1. Unmatched junction bases numbered 6, after V lost 2 bases and J lost 4 bases. The germline V gene has CDR1 SGHVS and CDR2 FQNEAQ. CDR3 length equals 17 residues. Written as DNA, the CDR3 is TGTGCCAGCAGCTTAATGGGGACAGGGGGCGCATACAATGAGCAGTTCTTC. Encoded protein: CASSLMGTGGAYNEQFF.

This clonotype has at least ten counts. The rearrangement joins TRBV6-5 to TRBJ1-1, with a possible D match to TRBD1 (5 bases). Trimming pared 1 base from V and 1 base from J, leaving 16 bases between. CDR3 size: 17 residues. The germline V gene has CDR1 MNHEY and CDR2 SVGAGI. CDR3 amino acids: CASSYYSPTGKNTEAFF. The DNA of the CDR3 is TGTGCCAGCAGTTACTATAGTCCCACAGGAAAGAACACTGAAGCTTTCTTT.

In its sample, this clonotype was seen many times. The chain employs TRBV5-1 and TRBJ2-7, with D uncertain. CDR1 SGHRS and CDR2 YFSETQ come from the germline V gene. V lost 4 bases, J lost 3 bases, and 11 bases lay in between. The CDR3 loop spans 13 amino acids. The CDR3 DNA sequence: TGCGCCAGCAGCCCGCGGACCCTCTACGAGCAGTACTTC. It encodes CASSPRTLYEQYF.

This clonotype was found many times. This chain joins TRBV4-1 and TRBJ2-5, with D hard to call. CDR3 size: 13 residues. V shed 2 bases and J shed 5 bases, with 9 bases lying between them. Germline assignment: CDR1 MGHRA and CDR2 YSYEKL. CDR3 residues: CASSQPNRETQYF. The CDR3, as DNA: TGCGCCAGCAGCCAACCCAATCGGGAGACCCAGTACTTC.

This clonotype was recorded many times. The rearrangement links TRBV5-1 to TRBJ2-1; 11 nucleotides line up with TRBD1. The J segment lost 5 bases and the V segment lost 5 bases, leaving 9 bases of the junction unmatched. This CDR3 region has 16 residues. Germline CDR1 reads SGHRS; CDR2 reads YFSETQ. In DNA form, the CDR3 reads TGCGCCAGCAGTCCCGGGACAGGGGGGAGTCACAATGAGCAGTTCTTC. Translation gives CASSPGTGGSHNEQFF.

This clonotype occurred many times. The V gene is TRBV20-1, the J gene TRBJ2-2, with D maybe TRBD2 (6 bases). This CDR3 is 14 amino acids long. CDR1 is DFQATT, CDR2 SNEGSKA, per germline (reference sequence). Trimming pared 6 bases from V and 0 bases from J, leaving 11 bases between. CDR3 in amino acids: CSAGRPPNTGELFF. DNA for the CDR3: TGCAGTGCGGGGAGGCCTCCGAACACCGGGGAGCTGTTTTTT.

The sample holds many counts of this clonotype. V and J are TRBV29-1 and TRBJ2-3; the match to TRBD2 covers 10 bases. Germline CDR1 and CDR2: SQVTM and ANQGSEA. The ends lost 6 bases at V and 1 base at J; junction bases unmatched: 4. CDR3 length equals 14 residues. The CDR3 region is CSVLAGGRTDTQYF. The CDR3 coding sequence is TGCAGCGTGTTAGCGGGGGGCCGCACAGATACGCAGTATTTT.

This clonotype has a count of ten or more. V and J are TRBV20-1 and TRBJ2-3, with 8 bases fitting TRBD2. The CDR3 totals 13 residues. Germline CDR1 is DFQATT and CDR2 is SNEGSKA (reference sequence). Losses at the gene ends were 6 bases for V and 7 bases for J; bases not matched to a gene: 9. The CDR3 region has the DNA TGCAGTGCAGGCGGTAGCGGGATATATACGCAGTATTTT. The encoded protein is CSAGGSGIYTQYF.

This clonotype has a count of ten or more. This chain uses TRBV20-1 with TRBJ2-7; D possibly corresponds to TRBD1 (7 bases). This CDR3 region has 13 residues. Germline V gives CDR1 DFQATT, CDR2 SNEGSKA (reference sequence). The V end was cut by 3 bases, the J end by 5 bases, with 14 bases between. CDR3 residues: CSAREGTADEQYF. For the CDR3, the DNA is TGCAGTGCTAGGGAGGGGACAGCCGACGAGCAGTACTTC.

This clonotype came up many times. The chain is built from TRBV7-2 and TRBJ2-2, with D unclear. This CDR3 comprises 14 residues. Germline V CDR1 and CDR2: SGHTA, FQGNSA. V was cut by 5 bases and J by 6 bases, with 13 bases left in between. The CDR3 sequence: CASSLRPYPGELFF. In DNA form, the CDR3 reads TGTGCCAGCAGCCTGCGACCCTATCCCGGGGAGCTGTTTTTT.

This clonotype was counted at least ten times. The chain employs TRBV5-5 and TRBJ1-5; D perhaps matches TRBD1 (5 bases). The CDR3 covers 15 residues. The V gene lost 3 bases and the J gene lost 5 bases, with 15 bases spanning the gap. Germline V gene sequence: CDR1 SGHKS, CDR2 YYEKEE (reference sequence). CDR3 DNA sequence: TGTGCCAGCAGCTCCTTGGACATTGGCGATCAGCCCCAGCATTTT. This sequence encodes CASSSLDIGDQPQHF.

This clonotype was seen at least ten times. The chain recombines TRBV5-1 with TRBJ2-3, with D hard to call. The CDR3 covers 14 residues. The V gene's germline CDR1 is SGHRS and CDR2 YFSETQ. Trimming cost V 2 bases and J 4 bases, with 11 bases left between them. The CDR3 sequence: CASSFPRPADTQYF. In nucleotides, the CDR3 is TGCGCCAGCAGCTTCCCCCGGCCTGCAGATACGCAGTATTTT.

In its sample, this clonotype was seen many times. The V and J genes are TRBV6-1 and TRBJ2-7; 9 bases are shared with TRBD1. Germline trimming cut 8 bases from V and 5 bases from J; bases unmatched to any gene: 7. Germline V gene data show CDR1 as MNHNS and CDR2 as SASEGT. CDR3 length: 13 amino acids. The chain's CDR3 is CASHPGQGNEQYF. CDR3 nucleotides: TGTGCCAGCCACCCGGGACAGGGTAACGAGCAGTACTTC.

This clonotype was picked up many times. The CDR3 loop is CASSYGGMNTEAFF. The CDR3 nucleotides read TGTGCCAGCAGTTACGGCGGGATGAACACTGAAGCTTTCTTT. This chain connects TRBV6-5 to TRBJ1-1, with unresolved D. There are 14 residues in the CDR3. Trimming removed 2 bases from V and 0 bases from J, with 7 bases in between. Germline assignment: CDR1 MNHEY and CDR2 SVGAGI.